This TCR beta chain was sequenced in a study of PD-L1 blockade in urothelial cancer. Study outcomes and limitations: Durable-benefit patients expanded tumor-associated blood clones more at 3 weeks.

Clones were sequenced by immunoSEQ multiplex PCR, and TCRdb holds only the in-frame ones, with some missing. Here the sample spans some 71,000 clones, 70% to 90% being singletons. The CDR3 sequence is 16 residues long. V shed 0 bases and J 6 bases; nucleotides not matched to a gene: 6. CDR1 SGHNT and CDR2 YYREEE come from the germline V gene (reference sequence). Each patient presented with locally advanced or metastatic urothelial carcinoma. The table lists this clone with a count of one. Its antigen is as yet unknown. The sequencing used PBMCs, collected around atezolizumab (anti-PD-L1) treatment. The chain recombines TRBV5-4 with TRBJ2-2; 9 bases agree with TRBD2. This receptor was obtained from a man between 60 and 75 years old with urothelial cancer. CDR3 sequence (DNA): TGTGCCAGCAGCTTGGGTCCAGCGGGGGGCCCCGGGGAGCTGTTTTTT. Protein: CASSLGPAGGPGELFF.